The entry below describes one T cell receptor (beta chain). No cognate antigen has been identified for it. The record has no base qualities; no much larger clone is one base away. Library preparation was by PCR. This sample was sequenced with an Illumina HiSeq 2500. To reduce PCR and sequencing biases, unique molecular identifiers were incorporated into the TCR beta cDNA libraries. Approximately 500,000 cDNA molecules were obtained for every 1 to 10 million input T cells, so each molecule roughly corresponded to one T cell. The patient libraries were prepared and sequenced using the same protocol as the earlier healthy control dataset. Samples belonging to the same batch were prepared together, multiplexed and sequenced on a shared HiSeq lane. The original pipeline was this. Raw barcoded reads were processed with MIGEC, discarding single-read molecular identifier groups before consensus assembly and CDR3 extraction. Clonotype tables were post-analysed with VDJtools, and diversity was normalized by down-sampling all datasets to the smallest sample size. To correct batch-related cross-sample contamination, repertoire overlap clustering matched CDR3 amino acid sequences but not nucleotide sequences. TCRdb itself trimmed the public reads at Q25 with fastp, ran MiXCR and retained productive beta chains. Each entry is one CDR3 protein sequence, shown with its most common DNA and genes. Clone size and V and J calls follow TCRdb, not the original study. The sample table lists about 540,000 distinct CDR3 sequences, 30% to 40% of them with a count of one. Roughly 6% of the sample is held by the ten biggest clonotypes.

These data come from a study of post-analysis software for immune sequencing data (dated by TCRdb to the mid-2010s). For the study in its entirety: The recorded disease courses included relapsing-remitting, secondary progressive and progressive-relapsing multiple sclerosis, and some patients had no subtype annotation. The patient repertoires were set against ten to eleven previously published healthy control repertoires from donors whose ages ranged from roughly 6 to 26 years. A subset of samples was prepared in parallel using single-end sample barcoding, then pooled and co-amplified after Illumina adapter ligation.

To demonstrate the VDJtools post-analysis software, TCR beta repertoires were profiled from the peripheral blood of some 12 young patients with multiple sclerosis. The patients with multiple sclerosis were children and adolescents between about 6 and 17 years of age. Between the V and J ends, shortened by 5 bases and 4 bases respectively, the junction contains 15 bases. From its cysteine to its phenylalanine, the CDR3 spans 15 amino acids. Of the read, only the CDR3 DNA is kept; its 45 bases are in frame from base 1. CDR1 and CDR2, looked up from the germline V gene, are SGHAT and FQNNGV. The research as a whole found: Strong co-clustering of samples prepared in the same batch was shown by direct clustering with F measure, prompting a batch-effect correction. Significantly higher frequencies in patients than in controls were found for roughly 5 TRBV segments, including TRBV5-6, TRBV5-1 and TRBV20-1. Significantly lower normalized Chao1 diversity was found in multiple sclerosis patients than in controls, suggesting substantial peripheral T-cell clonal expansion. The control group was slightly older than the multiple sclerosis patient group.

Sequencing was carried out using blood. The clonotype was recovered from a girl under 18 with multiple sclerosis. The chain uses TRBV11-2 and TRBJ2-1; the D assignment is uncertain and may be TRBD1 or TRBD2, with 5 bases supporting each. The CDR3 protein is CASSPGRGDYNEQFF. The DNA sequence is given as TGTGCCAGCAGCCCCGGCCGAGGGGATTACAATGAGCAGTTCTTC.